This T cell receptor beta chain derives from a study of cytomegalovirus exposure and HLA in healthy donors. Researchers ran the PCR with 60 Vbeta and 13 Jbeta primers. TCRdb's copy holds only in-frame clones and misses some; the assay was immunoSEQ multiplex PCR. The data show 150,000 to 200,000 clones, around three quarters seen once. The study's findings and limits: Per a prior analysis, the majority of TCR beta V segments were productive roughly 90% or roughly 30% of the time. The study listed approximately 160 cytomegalovirus-associated TCR beta chains. When the data were analyzed later, several of the most significant clusters appeared to be linked to common viral pathogens.

The CDR3 extends over 14 amino acids. The germline V gene has CDR1 SNHLY and CDR2 FYNNEI. Unmatched junction bases numbered 8, after V lost 6 bases and J lost 6 bases. Donors counted as nominally healthy when sampled, yet unrecorded immune exposures were likely. Of note for this clone: Its antigen remains unknown.

This chain links TRBV2 with TRBJ2-1, with 7 bases aligning to TRBD2. The sequenced sample consisted of PBMCs. This sequence originates from a middle-aged woman in good health and CMV-seronegative. CDR3 amino acids: CASRTASGGNEQFF. CDR3 coding DNA: TGTGCCAGCAGAACGGCTAGCGGAGGCAATGAGCAGTTCTTC.